Given below is one T cell receptor beta chain in context. These data come from a study of shared clonotypes between healthy human individuals. This CDR3 region has 12 residues. Trimming left V 5 bases short and J 5 bases short, with 7 bases between. Germline assignment: CDR1 SNHLY and CDR2 FYNNEI. Sequencing was performed with immunoSEQ multiplex PCR; in TCRdb, only in-frame clones are kept and a portion is missing. This table has roughly 1,600,000 clones, about 98.5% appearing once. The sample consisted of naive CD4+ T cells sorted from blood. The sample's subset: CD45RA+ positively selected. This chain joins TRBV2 and TRBJ2-1; D is ambiguous. This clonotype was obtained from a man younger than 40 in good health. The CDR3, as DNA: TGTGCCAGCAGTCGCCGGGACAATGAGCAGTTCTTC. Translating gives CASSRRDNEQFF.